The next 2 T cell receptor beta chains were all read from a single sample in a study of beta chain features in type 1 diabetes (dated by TCRdb to 2016 to 2019). The protocol used for the library was the immunoSEQ multiplex PCR assay. The High Capacity cDNA Reverse Transcription Kit was used to reverse transcribe all of the isolated RNA, meaning that expressed TCRB transcripts were what got sequenced. As stored in TCRdb, this immuneACCESS dataset retains in-frame rearrangements with V and J assigned. A fraction of the clones does not appear; measured against another copy, unresolved V genes explain less than half of the discrepancy, and the remainder lacks a known reason. Across this sample there are just over 450,000 clones, with approximately 30% seen only once. 0.05% to 0.07% of the sample lies in the top ten. What was sequenced was naive CD4+ T cells from blood. The cell subset or site label corresponds to: true naive CD4+ T cells. The receptors stem from a man aged 18 to 29 in good health.

This clone was detected only a few times. The V and J genes are TRBV7-6 and TRBJ2-5; tentative D call: TRBD2 (6 bases). CDR1 is SGHVS and CDR2 is FNYEAQ in the germline V gene. The V and J ends lost 4 bases and 5 bases respectively, with 20 bases between them. The CDR3 totals 16 residues. The CDR3 reads CASSYLYGGARETQYF. Here the CDR3 DNA reads TGTGCCAGCAGCTACCTGTATGGAGGGGCAAGGGAGACCCAGTACTTC.

V usage is TRBV4-1 and J usage is TRBJ2-7; the D gene is possibly TRBD2 (5 bases). In germline, CDR1 is MGHRA, CDR2 YSYEKL. V was clipped by 0 bases and J by 4 bases, with 16 bases between them. The CDR3 runs 16 residues. The CDR3 loop reads CASSQDPGGSRYEQYF. For the CDR3, the DNA is TGCGCCAGCAGCCAAGATCCGGGTGGGAGTAGGTACGAGCAGTACTTC.